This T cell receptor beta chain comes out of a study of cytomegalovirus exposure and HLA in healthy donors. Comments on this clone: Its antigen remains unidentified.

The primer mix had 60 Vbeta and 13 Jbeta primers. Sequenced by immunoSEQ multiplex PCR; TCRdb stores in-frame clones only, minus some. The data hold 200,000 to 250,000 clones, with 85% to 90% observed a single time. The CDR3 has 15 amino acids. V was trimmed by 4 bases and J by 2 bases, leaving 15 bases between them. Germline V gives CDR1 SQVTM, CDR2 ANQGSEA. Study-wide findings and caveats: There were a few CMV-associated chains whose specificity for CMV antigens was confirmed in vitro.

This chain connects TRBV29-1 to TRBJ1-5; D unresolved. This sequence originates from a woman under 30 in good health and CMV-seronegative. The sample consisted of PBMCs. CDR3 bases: TGCAGCGTTGCTGACGGGTTCCTAGGCAATCAGCCCCAGCATTTT. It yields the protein CSVADGFLGNQPQHF. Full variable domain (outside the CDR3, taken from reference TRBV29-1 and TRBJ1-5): SAVISQKPSRDICQRGTSLTIQCQVDSQVTMMFWYRQQPGQSLTLIATANQGSEATYESGFVIDKFPISRPNLTFSTLTVSNMSPEDSSIYLCSVADGFLGNQPQHFGDGTRLSIL.